The rows below give T cell receptor beta chains drawn from one sample of a study of blood T cell repertoires in COVID-19. Clones were read by immunoSEQ multiplex PCR, and TCRdb kept only the in-frame ones, dropping some. The sample lists roughly 230,000 clones; around 90% were seen once. The sample was PBMCs or T cells enriched from blood (not recorded which). Receptor source: a young man in a cohort exposed to, infected with or recovered from COVID-19 (not recorded which). Both conserved end residues are part of each CDR3. The D gene is left open where the match is weak. A row's size may be missing; if present it is once, few, many or a size class.

TRBV11-2	-	-	TRBJ2-5	CASSSGHSQETQYF	TGTGCCAGCAGTTCAGGGCACTCCCAAGAGACCCAGTACTTC
TRBV27	-	-	TRBJ1-5	CASRLGGAYNQPQHF	TGTGCCAGCAGATTAGGAGGGGCGTATAATCAGCCCCAGCATTTT
TRBV28	few	-	TRBJ2-7	CANQSGSSYEQYF	TGTGCCAATCAGAGCGGAAGCTCCTACGAGCAGTACTTC
TRBV6-2/TRBV6-3	many	-	TRBJ2-3	CASSYSKEPGTASTDTQYF	TGTGCCAGCAGTTACTCGAAGGAACCGGGGACTGCTAGCACAGATACGCAGTATTTT
TRBV28	-	-	TRBJ1-1	CASTTVTANTEAFF	TGTGCCAGCACCACCGTAACAGCGAACACTGAAGCTTTCTTT
TRBV28	-	TRBD2	TRBJ2-7	CASSSHLGLAGGRYEQYF	TGTGCCAGCAGTTCCCATCTCGGACTAGCGGGAGGTCGCTACGAGCAGTACTTC
TRBV6-5	-	-	TRBJ1-2	CASSYSALETNYGYTF	TGTGCCAGCAGTTACTCAGCGCTGGAAACTAACTATGGCTACACCTTC
TRBV7-3	few	TRBD1	TRBJ2-7	CASSMTGSLMDEQYF	TGTGCCAGCAGCATGACAGGGTCCCTGATGGACGAGCAGTACTTC
TRBV7-9	-	-	TRBJ1-1	CASRTMNTEAFF	TGTGCCAGCAGGACAATGAACACTGAAGCTTTCTTT
TRBV4-3	-	-	TRBJ1-1	CASRTLKWTEAFF	TGCGCCAGCAGGACTCTTAAGTGGACTGAAGCTTTCTTT
TRBV4-3	few	TRBD1	TRBJ1-5	CASSQDWGQGSKPQHF	TGCGCCAGCAGCCAAGATTGGGGACAGGGGAGTAAGCCCCAGCATTTT
TRBV6-4	few	TRBD1	TRBJ2-3	CASSDSGQGTDTQYF	TGTGCCAGCAGTGACTCGGGACAGGGCACAGATACGCAGTATTTT
TRBV9	-	TRBD1	TRBJ2-2	CASSVGSGTDPGELFF	TGTGCCAGCAGCGTAGGGTCGGGGACAGATCCCGGGGAGCTGTTTTTT
TRBV19	-	-	TRBJ2-2	CASTLDRRTGELFF	TGTGCCAGTACCCTCGACAGAAGAACCGGGGAGCTGTTTTTT
TRBV28	-	-	TRBJ1-1	CASSLVRAEAFF	TGTGCCAGCAGTTTGGTCAGGGCCGAAGCTTTCTTT
TRBV28	-	-	TRBJ1-6	CASRAGTYNSPLHF	TGTGCCAGCAGGGCGGGGACCTATAATTCACCCCTCCACTTT
TRBV5-1	-	-	TRBJ2-1	CASSPISRGNYNEQFF	TGCGCCAGCAGCCCAATCTCGCGGGGAAACTACAATGAGCAGTTCTTC
TRBV28	-	TRBD1	TRBJ1-2	CASSSRQGRGRNYGYTF	TGTGCCAGCAGTTCCAGACAGGGACGGGGGCGGAACTATGGCTACACCTTC
TRBV2	-	-	TRBJ1-4	CASSDRSTNEKLFF	TGTGCCAGCAGTGACAGGTCAACTAATGAAAAACTGTTTTTT
TRBV27	once	TRBD1	TRBJ2-7	CASSPVGTDSYEQYF	TGTGCCAGCAGTCCTGTGGGGACAGACTCCTACGAGCAGTACTTC
TRBV29-1	once	-	TRBJ2-3	CSGRGPGGRDTQYF	TGCAGCGGGCGGGGGCCCGGCGGTCGAGATACGCAGTATTTT
TRBV9	-	TRBD2	TRBJ2-7	CASSGVWGGEQYF	TGTGCCAGCAGCGGTGTTTGGGGGGGCGAGCAGTACTTC
TRBV13	-	TRBD1	TRBJ2-7	CASSLGPPGDRAFYEQYF	TGTGCCAGCAGCTTAGGGCCCCCCGGGGACAGGGCCTTCTACGAGCAGTACTTC
TRBV5-4	-	TRBD1	TRBJ2-7	CASRQDRQTYEQYF	TGTGCCAGCAGGCAGGACAGGCAGACCTACGAGCAGTACTTC
TRBV7-2	-	TRBD2	TRBJ2-7	CASSLVGTSGVITYEQYF	TGTGCCAGCAGCTTAGTGGGGACTAGCGGGGTCATTACCTACGAGCAGTACTTC
TRBV2	few	-	TRBJ2-7	CASSEATVPGTPSYEQYF	TGTGCCAGCAGTGAAGCCACGGTACCGGGGACTCCCTCCTACGAGCAGTACTTC
TRBV9	few	TRBD2	TRBJ2-1	CASTVGGWASGMDEQFF	TGTGCCAGCACCGTAGGGGGTTGGGCTAGCGGGATGGATGAGCAGTTCTTC
TRBV3-1/TRBV3-2	-	TRBD2	TRBJ2-1	CASSQEVTGLAVLDLSYNEQFF	TGTGCCAGCAGCCAAGAAGTAACAGGACTAGCGGTTTTGGACCTGTCCTACAATGAGCAGTTCTTC
TRBV11-1	-	-	TRBJ1-6	CASSSSLVEGSPLHF	TGTGCCAGCAGCTCCTCCTTGGTAGAGGGTTCACCCCTCCACTTT
TRBV11-2	-	TRBD1	TRBJ1-2	CASSLHGGGRGLPNYGYTF	TGTGCCAGCAGCTTACACGGTGGGGGCAGGGGGCTTCCTAACTATGGCTACACCTTC
TRBV5-1	-	-	TRBJ2-2	CASSLGAGELFF	TGCGCCAGCAGCTTAGGGGCCGGGGAGCTGTTTTTT
TRBV7-8	-	TRBD2	TRBJ2-1	CASSQVGGLAGSNEQFF	TGTGCCAGCAGCCAAGTCGGCGGGCTAGCGGGAAGCAATGAGCAGTTCTTC
TRBV18	few	-	TRBJ2-7	CASSPGLASYEQYF	TGTGCCAGCTCACCAGGGCTAGCCTCCTACGAGCAGTACTTC
TRBV27	-	-	TRBJ1-5	CASSPRGGNQPQHF	TGTGCCAGCAGTCCCAGGGGCGGCAATCAGCCCCAGCATTTT
TRBV5-1	-	TRBD1	TRBJ2-3	CASSLRTGGTDTQYF	TGCGCCAGCAGCCTTCGAACAGGGGGCACAGATACGCAGTATTTT
TRBV2	-	-	TRBJ1-2	CASSASGDGYTF	TGTGCCAGCAGTGCGTCAGGGGATGGCTACACCTTC
TRBV6-5	-	-	TRBJ1-4	CASSLIPLREEKLFF	TGTGCCAGCAGTCTAATTCCCCTGAGGGAGGAAAAACTGTTTTTT
TRBV6-5	-	-	TRBJ1-5	CASRGDIRDQPQHF	TGTGCCAGCAGGGGGGACATCCGCGATCAGCCCCAGCATTTT
TRBV28	-	TRBD2	TRBJ2-1	CASSLPSAGGLAHEQFF	TGTGCCAGCAGTTTGCCGTCGGCGGGAGGATTGGCCCATGAGCAGTTCTTC
TRBV7-2	-	TRBD2	TRBJ2-2	CASSPIGLAGGRGGELFF	TGTGCCAGCAGCCCGATCGGACTAGCGGGAGGCCGGGGGGGGGAGCTGTTTTTT
TRBV28	-	-	TRBJ1-5	CASSLFEEPSNQPQHF	TGTGCCAGCAGTTTATTTGAGGAGCCTAGCAATCAGCCCCAGCATTTT
TRBV28	-	TRBD1	TRBJ1-4	CASSLGTGATNEKLFF	TGTGCCAGCAGTTTAGGGACAGGGGCAACTAATGAAAAACTGTTTTTT
TRBV19	-	-	TRBJ1-1	CASSPQRGADTEAFF	TGTGCCAGTAGTCCCCAGCGGGGGGCTGACACTGAAGCTTTCTTT
TRBV10-1	few	TRBD1	TRBJ2-2	CASRQGAGELFF	TGCGCCAGCAGGCAGGGGGCCGGGGAGCTGTTTTTT
TRBV4-1	-	TRBD2	TRBJ2-1	CASSQRLAGGPTSYNEQFF	TGCGCCAGCAGCCAACGACTAGCGGGAGGCCCGACGTCCTACAATGAGCAGTTCTTC
TRBV6-4	-	TRBD2	TRBJ2-1	CASSTTSGSNNEQFF	TGTGCCAGCAGTACGACTAGCGGGAGTAACAATGAGCAGTTCTTC
TRBV6-4	-	-	TRBJ2-2	CASSDLGTGELFF	TGTGCCAGCAGTGATCTAGGAACCGGGGAGCTGTTTTTT
TRBV19	-	-	TRBJ2-7	CASSNQGSGSYEQYF	TGTGCCAGTAGTAATCAGGGGAGTGGCTCCTACGAGCAGTACTTC
TRBV27	-	TRBD1	TRBJ1-5	CASSLSRQGNQPQHF	TGTGCCAGCAGTTTATCTCGACAGGGGAATCAGCCCCAGCATTTT
TRBV25-1	-	TRBD1	TRBJ1-1	CASGQGSEAFF	TGTGCCAGCGGACAGGGAAGCGAAGCTTTCTTT
TRBV9	-	TRBD2	TRBJ2-1	CASSVTSGTHNEQFF	TGTGCCAGCAGCGTTACTAGCGGGACACACAATGAGCAGTTCTTC
TRBV25-1	-	-	TRBJ1-5	CASSPSGAYNQPQHF	TGTGCCAGCAGTCCAAGCGGGGCTTACAATCAGCCCCAGCATTTT
TRBV6-5	-	-	TRBJ2-5	CASSPQGREETQYF	TGTGCCAGCAGTCCACAGGGAAGAGAGGAGACCCAGTACTTC
TRBV24-1	-	TRBD1	TRBJ1-2	CATSDWGQSFYGYTF	TGTGCCACCAGTGACTGGGGACAGTCTTTCTATGGCTACACCTTC
TRBV5-6	-	-	TRBJ1-4	CASSFSLTANEKLFF	TGTGCCAGCAGCTTTTCTCTGACAGCTAATGAAAAACTGTTTTTT
TRBV28	-	-	TRBJ1-4	CASSPFPGLETNEKLFF	TGTGCCAGCAGCCCCTTTCCGGGACTAGAAACTAATGAAAAACTGTTTTTT
TRBV5-1	-	-	TRBJ1-1	CASRYGGTEAFF	TGCGCCAGCAGATACGGGGGAACTGAAGCTTTCTTT
TRBV18	few	TRBD1	TRBJ1-5	CASSETGGVNQPQHF	TGTGCCAGCTCAGAGACAGGGGGCGTCAATCAGCCCCAGCATTTT